The 18 T cell receptor beta chains listed next were all sequenced from one sample in a study of shared clonotypes between healthy human individuals. Method: immunoSEQ multiplex PCR; TCRdb's copy keeps in-frame clones and lacks some. The sample has 760,000 or so clones; around 96% are singletons. Naive CD8 cells, CD45RO-negative and positively selected for CCR7, excluded terminally differentiated effector memory CD45RA+ cells. The sequenced material came from naive CD8+ T cells sorted from blood. Source of these receptors: a young man in good health.

As DNA, the CDR3 is TGTGCCAGCAGTTTGGGACTAGCGGGAGGACTCTCCTACGAGCAGTACTTC. Its translation is CASSLGLAGGLSYEQYF. The chain carries TRBV27 and TRBJ2-7; 15 bases agree with TRBD2. The CDR3 covers 17 residues. Germline assignment: CDR1 MNHEY and CDR2 SMNVEV (reference sequence). The trim removed 3 bases at V and 0 bases at J, leaving 3 bases unmatched.

The table lists this clone with a count of one. The V call is TRBV5-3, the J call TRBJ1-2, with D possibly TRBD1 on 6 matching bases. TRBV5-3 is reported as an ORF; its role is uncertain. Trimming cost V 3 bases and J 4 bases, with 13 bases left between them. This CDR3 is built from 14 residues. CDR3 amino acids: CARSSSRGLYGYTF. As DNA, the CDR3 is TGTGCCAGAAGCTCCTCCAGGGGCCTCTATGGCTACACCTTC.

This chain links TRBV7-2 with TRBJ2-7; possibly TRBD1 for D (6 bases). V was trimmed by 5 bases and J by 4 bases, leaving 30 bases between them. Germline V gene sequence: CDR1 SGHTA, CDR2 FQGNSA. This CDR3 region has 19 residues. The CDR3 coding sequence is TGTGCCAGCAGCGCACCCCGAGAGGGGGTGGAGGTCTCTTTTTACGAGCAGTACTTC. As protein: CASSAPREGVEVSFYEQYF.

This chain joins TRBV7-9 and TRBJ2-5; D is perhaps TRBD2 (6 bases). Germline V CDR1 and CDR2: SEHNR, FQNEAQ (reference sequence). Trimming took off 5 bases at V and 4 bases at J, with 20 bases between the two ends. The CDR3 totals 16 residues. The CDR3 DNA reads as TGTGCCAGCAGCAGCCAGGAGGGCAGGGAAGGAGAGACCCAGTACTTC. Translation: CASSSQEGREGETQYF.

DNA for the CDR3: TGTGCCAGCAGCGCCCTCGGCACAGATACGCAGTATTTT. Translation gives CASSALGTDTQYF. V and J are TRBV11-2 and TRBJ2-3, with D uncertain. CDR3 length: 13 amino acids. Looked up from germline, CDR1 is SGHAT and CDR2 is FQNNGV. The ends were cut back, 5 bases at V and 1 base at J, with 7 bases in the middle.

This clone showed up just once. One end of the junction varies from germline; a read error may be responsible. The identical CDR3 is also encoded by other nucleotide sequences in the sample. The rearrangement joins TRBV5-4 to TRBJ1-2; 10 bases map to TRBD1. CDR1 is SGHNT, CDR2 YYREEE, per germline (reference sequence). This CDR3 has 15 residues. The CDR3 nucleotides are TGTGCCAGCATCTTGTGGGACAGGGGATCGGATGGCTACACCTTC. It specifies CASILWDRGSDGYTF.

The chain links TRBV6-5 to TRBJ2-2; D perhaps matches TRBD2 (6 bases). Germline CDR1 reads MNHEY; CDR2 reads SVGAGI. Trimming took 4 bases from V and 0 from J, leaving 12 bases between them. The CDR3 runs 16 residues. For the CDR3, the DNA is TGTGCCAGCAGTTTCGACGGGAGAACGAACACCGGGGAGCTGTTTTTT. This translates into CASSFDGRTNTGELFF.

The rearrangement links TRBV2 to TRBJ2-2, with 9 bases lining up with TRBD1. CDR1 SNHLY and CDR2 FYNNEI come from the germline V gene. Trimming removed 6 bases from V and 4 bases from J; junction bases left unmatched: 9. The CDR3 runs to 16 residues. CDR3 protein: CASRAGTGISTGELFF. The CDR3 DNA reads TGTGCCAGCAGGGCTGGGACAGGGATATCCACCGGGGAGCTGTTTTTT.

The chain employs TRBV5-1 and TRBJ2-2; D might be TRBD1 (6 bases). V was cut by 8 bases and J by 4 bases, with 12 bases left in between. The CDR3 consists of 13 residues. Germline CDR1 and CDR2: SGHRS and YFSETQ. CDR3 in amino acids: CASRTEGTGELFF. The CDR3 DNA is TGCGCCAGTCGGACAGAAGGCACCGGGGAGCTGTTTTTT.

The chain links TRBV27 to TRBJ2-7; 7 nucleotides match TRBD2. Per germline, CDR1 MNHEY and CDR2 SMNVEV (reference sequence). CDR3 length equals 15 residues. V was clipped by 2 bases and J by 5 bases; unmatched bases: 9. The CDR3 nucleotides are TGTGCCAGCAGTTTAATCGCCGGACTAGGCCACGAGCAGTACTTC. It translates to CASSLIAGLGHEQYF.

The rearrangement links TRBV14 to TRBJ1-1; TRBD1 matches at 8 bases. Trimming removed 5 bases from V and 11 bases from J; junction bases left unmatched: 16. Germline V lookup: CDR1 SGHDN, CDR2 FVKESK. The CDR3 is 15 residues long. The DNA for the CDR3 is TGTGCCAGCAGCGCGCCGGGACAGGCGTTGCTTCAGGCTTTCTTT. Amino acids: CASSAPGQALLQAFF.

V is TRBV28 and J is TRBJ2-7; D gene ambiguous. This CDR3 region has 18 residues. The germline V and J ends were trimmed by 6 bases and 2 bases, with 26 bases remaining between them. Per the germline V gene, CDR1 is MDHEN and CDR2 is SYDVKM. The CDR3 DNA reads as TGTGCCAGCAGACAGCCCTCTTTTGGGCTCTCCTCAGCCTACGAGCAGTACTTC. Protein product: CASRQPSFGLSSAYEQYF.

This clone was observed once. The J gene is TRBJ1-2, the V gene TRBV11-2, with D possibly matching TRBD1 (5 bases). The CDR3 sequence is 14 residues long. From germline, CDR1 is SGHAT and CDR2 FQNNGV. V lost 5 bases and J lost 1, with 11 bases in between. CDR3 in DNA: TGTGCCAGCAGCCAGACAGCCCTTAACTATGGCTACACCTTC. Its protein is CASSQTALNYGYTF.

The J gene is TRBJ2-5, the V gene TRBV28, with 9 bases that match TRBD1. Trimming cost V 5 bases and J 3 bases; bases outside gene matches: 10. The length of the CDR3 is 16 residues. Per the germline V gene, CDR1 is MDHEN and CDR2 is SYDVKM. The CDR3 loop is CASSPSRRTGEETQYF. CDR3 nucleotides: TGTGCCAGCAGTCCCTCCCGTCGGACAGGGGAAGAGACCCAGTACTTC.

J is TRBJ2-7 and V is TRBV27, with a possible D match to TRBD1 (6 bases). The CDR3 totals 13 residues. From germline, CDR1 is MNHEY and CDR2 SMNVEV (reference sequence). V was clipped by 8 bases and J by 2 bases, with 13 bases between them. CDR3 nucleotide sequence: TGTGCCAGCGGACCCGGACAGACCTACGAGCAGTACTTC. It is translated as CASGPGQTYEQYF.

The J gene is TRBJ1-1, the V gene TRBV2; D is unclear. Germline-derived CDR1 and CDR2 are SNHLY and FYNNEI. The length of the CDR3 is 12 residues. The V gene lost 6 bases and the J gene lost 7 bases, with 12 bases spanning the gap. Written as DNA, the CDR3 is TGTGCCAGCAGAATTTCTGGGGATGAAGCTTTCTTT. Translation: CASRISGDEAFF.

This chain joins TRBV7-9 and TRBJ2-7, with D perhaps matching TRBD2 (6 bases). The V gene lost 3 bases and the J gene lost 0 bases, with 12 bases spanning the gap. In germline, CDR1 is SEHNR, CDR2 FQNEAQ (reference sequence). CDR3 length: 15 amino acids. The CDR3 loop is CASSFPDGSSYEQYF. DNA of the CDR3: TGTGCCAGCAGCTTCCCGGACGGGAGCTCCTACGAGCAGTACTTC.

The V gene is TRBV6-1, the J gene TRBJ1-4; 7 bases fit TRBD1. V shed 4 bases and J 4 bases; nucleotides not matched to a gene: 6. Germline CDR1 reads MNHNS; CDR2 reads SASEGT. This CDR3 spans 15 amino acids. CDR3 DNA sequence: TGTGCCAGCAGTGCAACGGACAGGTATAATGAAAAACTGTTTTTT. As protein: CASSATDRYNEKLFF.